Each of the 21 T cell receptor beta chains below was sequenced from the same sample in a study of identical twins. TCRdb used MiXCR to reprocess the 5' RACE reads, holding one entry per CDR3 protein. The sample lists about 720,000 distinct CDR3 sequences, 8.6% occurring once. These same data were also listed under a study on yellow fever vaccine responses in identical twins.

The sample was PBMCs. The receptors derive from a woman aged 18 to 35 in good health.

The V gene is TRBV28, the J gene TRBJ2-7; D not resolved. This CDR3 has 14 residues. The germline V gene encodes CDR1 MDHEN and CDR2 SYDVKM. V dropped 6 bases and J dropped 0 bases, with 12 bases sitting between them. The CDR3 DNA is TGTGCCAGCAGGCTCGACACCCGCTCCTACGAGCAGTACTTC. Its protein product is CASRLDTRSYEQYF.

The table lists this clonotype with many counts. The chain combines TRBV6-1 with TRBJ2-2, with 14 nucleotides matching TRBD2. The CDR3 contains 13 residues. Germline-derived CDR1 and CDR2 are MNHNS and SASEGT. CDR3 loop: CATSGGGGGELFF. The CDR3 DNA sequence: TGTGCGACTAGCGGGGGGGGAGGCGGGGAGCTGTTTTTT.

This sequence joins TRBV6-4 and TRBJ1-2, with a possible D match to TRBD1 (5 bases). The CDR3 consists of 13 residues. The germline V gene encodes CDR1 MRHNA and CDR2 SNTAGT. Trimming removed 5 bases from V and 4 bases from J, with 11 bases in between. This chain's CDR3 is CASSRAGSYGYTF. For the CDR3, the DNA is TGTGCCAGCAGTCGTGCAGGGAGCTATGGCTACACCTTC.

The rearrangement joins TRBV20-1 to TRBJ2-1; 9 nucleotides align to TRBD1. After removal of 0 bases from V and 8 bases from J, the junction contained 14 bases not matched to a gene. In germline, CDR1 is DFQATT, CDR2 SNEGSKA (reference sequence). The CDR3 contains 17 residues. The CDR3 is CSARDRAGQGRIDEQFF. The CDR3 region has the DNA TGCAGTGCTAGAGATCGGGCCGGACAGGGGAGGATTGATGAGCAGTTCTTC.

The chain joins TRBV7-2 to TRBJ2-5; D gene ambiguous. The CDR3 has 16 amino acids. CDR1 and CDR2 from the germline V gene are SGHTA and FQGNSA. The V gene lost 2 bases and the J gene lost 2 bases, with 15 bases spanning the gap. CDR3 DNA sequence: TGTGCCAGCAGCTTAACCCCCTGGGCGGTTCAAGAGACCCAGTACTTC. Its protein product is CASSLTPWAVQETQYF.

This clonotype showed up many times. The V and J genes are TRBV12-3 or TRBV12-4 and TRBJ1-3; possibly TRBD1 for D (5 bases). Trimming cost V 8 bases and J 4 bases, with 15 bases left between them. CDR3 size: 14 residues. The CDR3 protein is CASQDSTPGNTIYF. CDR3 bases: TGTGCCAGCCAAGACAGCACACCAGGAAACACCATATATTTT.

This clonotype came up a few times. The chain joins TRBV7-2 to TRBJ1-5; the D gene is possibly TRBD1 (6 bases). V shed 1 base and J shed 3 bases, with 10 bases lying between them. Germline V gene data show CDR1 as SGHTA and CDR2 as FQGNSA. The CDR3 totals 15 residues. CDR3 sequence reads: CASSLVGGDNQPQHF. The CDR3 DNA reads TGTGCCAGCAGCTTAGTTGGGGGCGACAATCAGCCCCAGCATTTT. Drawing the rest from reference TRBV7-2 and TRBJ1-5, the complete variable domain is GAGVSQSPSNKVTEKGKDVELRCDPISGHTALYWYRQSLGQGLEFLIYFQGNSAPDKSGLPSDRFSAERTGGSVSTLTIQRTQQEDSAVYLCASSLVGGDNQPQHFGDGTRLSIL.

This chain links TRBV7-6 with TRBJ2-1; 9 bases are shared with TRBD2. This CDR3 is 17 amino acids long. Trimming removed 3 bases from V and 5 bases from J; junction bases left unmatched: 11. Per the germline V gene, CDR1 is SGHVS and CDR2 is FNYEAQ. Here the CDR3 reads CASSFDRHSGSHNEQFF. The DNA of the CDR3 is TGTGCCAGCAGCTTCGACCGACATAGCGGGAGTCACAATGAGCAGTTCTTC.

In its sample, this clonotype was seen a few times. The CDR3 DNA sequence: TGCGCCAGCAGCCAAGGGGATTGGACAGTTAGCTCTGGGGCCAACGTCCTGACTTTC. Its protein is CASSQGDWTVSSGANVLTF. This chain uses TRBV4-3 with TRBJ2-6; tentatively, D is TRBD1 (6 bases). The germline CDR1 and CDR2 sequences are LGHNA and YSLEER. The CDR3 contains 19 residues. With 1 base removed from V and 0 bases from J, the gap between germline ends came to 16 bases.

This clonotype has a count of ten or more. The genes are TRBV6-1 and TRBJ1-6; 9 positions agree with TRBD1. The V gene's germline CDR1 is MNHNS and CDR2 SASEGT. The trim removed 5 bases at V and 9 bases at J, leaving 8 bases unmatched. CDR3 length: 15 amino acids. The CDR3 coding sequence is TGTGCCAGCAGTCGACCGGGACAGGGATTTTCACCCCTCCACTTT. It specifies CASSRPGQGFSPLHF.

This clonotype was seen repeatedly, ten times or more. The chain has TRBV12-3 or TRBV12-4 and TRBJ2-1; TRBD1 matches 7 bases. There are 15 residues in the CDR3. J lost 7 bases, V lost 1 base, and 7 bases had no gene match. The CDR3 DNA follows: TGTGCCAGCAGTTTAGTGACAGGGTCCTGGAATGAGCAGTTCTTC. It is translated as CASSLVTGSWNEQFF.

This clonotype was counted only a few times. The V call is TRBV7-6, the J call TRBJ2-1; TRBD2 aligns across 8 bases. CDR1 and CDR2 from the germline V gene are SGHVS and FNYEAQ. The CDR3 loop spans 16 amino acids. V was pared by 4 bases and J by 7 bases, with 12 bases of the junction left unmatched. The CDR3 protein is CASSYGLAGSGNEQFF. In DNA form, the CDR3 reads TGTGCCAGCAGCTATGGACTAGCCGGGTCGGGGAATGAGCAGTTCTTC.

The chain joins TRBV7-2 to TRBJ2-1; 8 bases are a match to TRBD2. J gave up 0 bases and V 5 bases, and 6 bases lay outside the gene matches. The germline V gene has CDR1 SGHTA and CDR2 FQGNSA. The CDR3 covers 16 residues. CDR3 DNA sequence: TGTGCCAGCAGCATTCTAGCGGGCAGCTCCTACAATGAGCAGTTCTTC. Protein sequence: CASSILAGSSYNEQFF.

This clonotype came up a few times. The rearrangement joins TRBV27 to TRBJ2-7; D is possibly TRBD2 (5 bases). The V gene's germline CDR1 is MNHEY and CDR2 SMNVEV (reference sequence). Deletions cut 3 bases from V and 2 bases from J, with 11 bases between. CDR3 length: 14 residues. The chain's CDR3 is CASSLRERTYEQYF. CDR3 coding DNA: TGTGCCAGCAGTTTGAGGGAGAGAACCTACGAGCAGTACTTC.

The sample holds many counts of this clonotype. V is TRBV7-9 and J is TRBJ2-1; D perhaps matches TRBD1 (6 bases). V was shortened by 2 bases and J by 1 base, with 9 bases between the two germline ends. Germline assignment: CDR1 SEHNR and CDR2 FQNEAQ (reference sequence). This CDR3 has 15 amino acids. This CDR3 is CASSLSGQSYNEQFF. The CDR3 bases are TGTGCCAGCAGCTTAAGCGGACAGTCCTACAATGAGCAGTTCTTC.

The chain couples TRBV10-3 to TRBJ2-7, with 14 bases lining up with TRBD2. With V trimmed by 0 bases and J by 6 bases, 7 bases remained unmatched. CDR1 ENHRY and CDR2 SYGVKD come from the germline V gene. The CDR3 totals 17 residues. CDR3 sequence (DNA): TGTGCCATCAGTGAGTCGAAGGGGACTAGCGGGAGCGGCGAGCAGTACTTC. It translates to CAISESKGTSGSGEQYF.

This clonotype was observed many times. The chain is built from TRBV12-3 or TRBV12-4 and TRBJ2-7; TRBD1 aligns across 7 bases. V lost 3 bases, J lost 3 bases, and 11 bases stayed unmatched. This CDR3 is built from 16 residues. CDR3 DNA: TGTGCCAGCAGTTTCCCCTCCGACAGGGCCTTCTACGAGCAGTACTTC. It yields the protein CASSFPSDRAFYEQYF.

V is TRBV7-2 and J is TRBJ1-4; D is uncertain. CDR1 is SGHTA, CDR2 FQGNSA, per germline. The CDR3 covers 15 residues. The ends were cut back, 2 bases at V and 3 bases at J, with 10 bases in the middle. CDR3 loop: CASSLLEGPNEKLFF. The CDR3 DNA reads TGTGCCAGCAGCTTATTAGAGGGTCCTAATGAAAAACTGTTTTTT.

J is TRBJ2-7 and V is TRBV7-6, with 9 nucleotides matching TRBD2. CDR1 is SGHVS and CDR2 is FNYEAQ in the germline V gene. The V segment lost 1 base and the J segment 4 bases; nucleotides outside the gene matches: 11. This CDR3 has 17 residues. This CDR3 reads CASSLVPASGEPYEQYF. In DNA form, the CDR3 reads TGTGCCAGCAGCTTAGTACCGGCTAGCGGGGAACCTTACGAGCAGTACTTC.

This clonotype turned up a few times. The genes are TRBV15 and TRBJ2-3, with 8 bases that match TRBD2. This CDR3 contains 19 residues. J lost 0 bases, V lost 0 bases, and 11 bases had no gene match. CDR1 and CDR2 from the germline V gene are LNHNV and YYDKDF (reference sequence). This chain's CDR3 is CATSRDEVPSGQSTDTQYF. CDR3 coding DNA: TGTGCCACCAGCAGAGATGAGGTGCCTAGCGGGCAGAGCACAGATACGCAGTATTTT.

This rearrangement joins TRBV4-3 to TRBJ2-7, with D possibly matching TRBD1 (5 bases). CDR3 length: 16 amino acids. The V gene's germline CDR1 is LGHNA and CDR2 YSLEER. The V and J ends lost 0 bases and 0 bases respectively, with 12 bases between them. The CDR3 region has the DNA TGCGCCAGCAGCCAAGATATCCAGGGAAGCTCCTACGAGCAGTACTTC. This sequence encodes CASSQDIQGSSYEQYF.